This entry is about one T cell receptor (beta chain). The V gene lost 0 bases and the J gene lost 2 bases, with 10 bases spanning the gap. CDR1 and CDR2 (germline): GTSNPN, SVGIG (reference sequence). This CDR3 contains 14 residues. This entry comes from a study of CD8+ T cells in alopecia areata. Study details: Treatment of the treated patients consisted of oral tofacitinib, 5 to 10 mg twice daily. Severity was scored as percentage of affected scalp area in treated patients.

Extracted RNA was reverse transcribed, and the resulting cDNA served as sequencing template. Sequencing was performed with immunoSEQ multiplex PCR; in TCRdb, only in-frame clones are kept and a portion is missing. The sample yields around 160,000 clones, less than 70% seen once. As for treatment: oral pan-JAK inhibitor, 5-10 mg twice daily. Lesional scalp punch biopsies and peripheral blood were collected from alopecia areata patients. The chain carries TRBV30 and TRBJ1-1; D unresolved. Sequencing was performed on CD4+ T cells sorted from blood, taken at week 24, from a patient treated with tofacitinib. The origin of this receptor is a human donor with alopecia areata. The CDR3 loop is CAWSVRAINTEAFF. The CDR3 region has the DNA TGTGCCTGGAGTGTTAGGGCCATAAACACTGAAGCTTTCTTT.